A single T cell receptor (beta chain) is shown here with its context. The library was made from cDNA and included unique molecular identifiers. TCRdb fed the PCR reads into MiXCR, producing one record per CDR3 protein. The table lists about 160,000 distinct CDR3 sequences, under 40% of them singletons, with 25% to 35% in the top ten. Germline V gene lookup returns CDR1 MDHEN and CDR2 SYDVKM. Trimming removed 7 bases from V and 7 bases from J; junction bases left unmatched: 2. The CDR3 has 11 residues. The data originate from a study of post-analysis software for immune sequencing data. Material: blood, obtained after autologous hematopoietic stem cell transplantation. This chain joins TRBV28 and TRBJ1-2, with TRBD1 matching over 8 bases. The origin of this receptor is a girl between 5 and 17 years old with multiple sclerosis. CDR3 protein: CASTQGAGYTF. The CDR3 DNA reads TGTGCCAGCACCCAGGGGGCTGGCTACACCTTC.